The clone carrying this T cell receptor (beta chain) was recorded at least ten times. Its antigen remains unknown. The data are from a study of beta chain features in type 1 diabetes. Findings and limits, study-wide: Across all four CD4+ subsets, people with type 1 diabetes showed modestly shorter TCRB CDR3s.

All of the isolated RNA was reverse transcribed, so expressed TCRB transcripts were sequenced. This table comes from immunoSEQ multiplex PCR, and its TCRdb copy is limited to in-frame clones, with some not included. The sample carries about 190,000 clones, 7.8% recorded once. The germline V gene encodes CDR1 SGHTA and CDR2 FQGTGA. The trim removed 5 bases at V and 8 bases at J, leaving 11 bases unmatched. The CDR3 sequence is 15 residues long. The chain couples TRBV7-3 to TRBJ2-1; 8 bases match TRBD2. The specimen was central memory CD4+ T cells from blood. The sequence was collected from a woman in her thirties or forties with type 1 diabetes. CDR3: CASSPGTSLMDEQFF. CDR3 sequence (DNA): TGTGCCAGCAGCCCCGGGACTAGTTTAATGGATGAGCAGTTCTTC.